This T cell receptor beta chain was recovered during a study of blood T cell repertoires in COVID-19. At the level of the study: Samples taken during acute and convalescent COVID-19 were collected in the United States, Italy and Spain. In each case, the material was cDNA or gDNA derived from T cells, B-cell-depleted T cells, or PBMCs.

As handled by the study authors: Amplification of reference gene primers provided the estimated nucleated cell counts. Produced via immunoSEQ multiplex PCR; TCRdb's table is partial and in-frame only. V and J calls and clone size come straight from that table; D and trimming were deduced from the DNA. The table shows tens of thousands of clones, with 86% occurring only once. V was clipped by 6 bases and J by 4 bases, with 7 bases between them. The length of the CDR3 is 12 residues. CDR1 LNHDA and CDR2 SQIVND come from the germline V gene (reference sequence). The rearrangement links TRBV19 to TRBJ1-5, with unresolved D. The TCR was taken from a man between 45 and 60 years old with active or convalescent COVID-19. Sequenced input: peripheral blood. CDR3 in DNA: TGTGCCAGTAGGACCGGGAATCAGCCCCAGCATTTT. Its protein product is CASRTGNQPQHF.